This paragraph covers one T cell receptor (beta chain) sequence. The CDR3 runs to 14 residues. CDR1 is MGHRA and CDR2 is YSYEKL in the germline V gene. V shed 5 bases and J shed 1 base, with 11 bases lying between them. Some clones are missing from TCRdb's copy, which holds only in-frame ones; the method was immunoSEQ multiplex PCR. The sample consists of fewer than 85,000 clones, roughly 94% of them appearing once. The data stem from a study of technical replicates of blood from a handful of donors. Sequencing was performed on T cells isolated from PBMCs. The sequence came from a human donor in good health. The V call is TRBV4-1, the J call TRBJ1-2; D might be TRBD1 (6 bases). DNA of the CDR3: TGCGCCAGCAGCGCGACAGGACTTAACTATGGCTACACCTTC. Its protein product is CASSATGLNYGYTF.